The clone carrying this T cell receptor beta chain was seen more than once but under ten times. This CDR3 comprises 14 residues. Germline V CDR1 and CDR2: MDHEN, SYDVKM. V trimming: 7 bases; J trimming: 7 bases; junction bases outside the gene matches: 3. The record originates from a study of shared clonotypes between healthy human individuals. An even split of each subset's genomic DNA across several immunoSEQ plates was performed. Per the authors' pipeline: Junction-only immunoSEQ sequences carried no quality scores, so filtering differed. Some clones are missing from TCRdb's copy, which holds only in-frame ones; the method was immunoSEQ multiplex PCR. For V, J and clone size, that table is used; D and trimming come from the DNA. The table lists a few million clones, about 90% of them singletons.

V is TRBV28 and J is TRBJ2-1, with 14 positions matching TRBD2. The TCR was taken from a man aged 18 to 30 in good health. Some clones in this sample may be carry-over from other donors' samples. The sample was naive CD4+ T cells from PBMCs. Indicated subset: CD45RA+ positively selected. Here the CDR3 DNA reads TGTGCCAGCATCGGGACTAGCGGGAGTAATGAGCAGTTCTTC. Protein product: CASIGTSGSNEQFF.